This passage covers 17 T cell receptor beta chains from one sample sequenced in a study of cytomegalovirus exposure and HLA in healthy donors (dated by TCRdb to about 2017). The method behind the library was the immunoSEQ multiplex PCR assay. For the multiplex PCR, a mixture combining 60 forward primers for TCR Vbeta segments and 13 reverse primers for TCR Jbeta segments was used. TCRdb took over this immuneACCESS table, retaining in-frame rearrangements with V and J assigned. Such tables are incomplete; in checked studies, under half of the missing clones stem from an unresolved V gene, and the remainder is unexplained. Within this sample are about 130,000 clones, with about two thirds of them counted one time only. Less than 4.5% of the sample comes from the top ten. The sequenced sample consisted of PBMCs. These receptors came from a man aged 50 to 59 in good health and CMV-seropositive.

The chain has TRBV18 and TRBJ2-7; a weak D match, TRBD1 (5 bases). The CDR3 has 13 residues. The germline gives CDR1 KGHSH, CDR2 LQKENI. The V end lost 2 bases, the J end lost 5 bases, and 10 bases lay between the germline ends. The CDR3 region has the DNA TGTGCCAGCTCACCAACAGGATTTAACGAGCAGTACTTC. Residues: CASSPTGFNEQYF.

CDR3 sequence (DNA): TGTGCCAGCAGCTTTGGGCGGGAGTCCTACGAGCAGTACTTC. Amino acids: CASSFGRESYEQYF. This rearrangement joins TRBV13 to TRBJ2-7, with TRBD2 matching over 7 bases. This CDR3 has 14 residues. Germline loops: CDR1 PRHDT, CDR2 FYEKMQ (reference sequence). The trim removed 3 bases at V and 1 base at J, leaving 3 bases unmatched. The full variable domain, with the rest looked up from reference TRBV13 and TRBJ2-7, is AAGVIQSPRHLIKEKRETATLKCYPIPRHDTVYWYQQGPGQDPQFLISFYEKMQSDKGSIPDRFSAQQFSDYHSELNMSSLELGDSALYFCASSFGRESYEQYFGPGTRLTVT.

This chain links TRBV7-9 with TRBJ2-1; 7 nucleotides line up with TRBD2. This CDR3 spans 14 amino acids. The germline V gene has CDR1 SEHNR and CDR2 FQNEAQ (reference sequence). Trimming took 3 bases from V and 9 from J; bases not matched to a gene: 8. The CDR3 reads CASSFGGSVSEQFF. CDR3 sequence (DNA): TGTGCCAGCAGCTTTGGCGGGAGTGTTTCTGAGCAGTTCTTC.

This clone occurred a few times. In the same sample, other DNA sequences code for this CDR3. The chain is built from TRBV29-1 and TRBJ1-1; D is undetermined. The V and J ends lost 6 bases and 0 bases respectively, with 8 bases between them. This CDR3 spans 12 amino acids. Germline V gene sequence: CDR1 SQVTM, CDR2 ANQGSEA. The CDR3 loop is CSVRGMNTEAFF. In DNA form, the CDR3 reads TGCAGCGTACGAGGTATGAACACTGAAGCTTTCTTT.

The chain couples TRBV15 to TRBJ1-1; possibly TRBD1 for D (6 bases). V shed 2 bases and J shed 1 base, with 11 bases lying between them. The CDR3 totals 15 residues. Germline V CDR1 and CDR2: LNHNV, YYDKDF (reference sequence). CDR3 region: CATSRSMTGNTEAFF. CDR3 nucleotides: TGTGCCACCAGCAGAAGTATGACAGGGAACACTGAAGCTTTCTTT.

This chain uses TRBV19 with TRBJ2-1; 9 positions agree with TRBD2. CDR3 length: 13 amino acids. CDR1 LNHDA and CDR2 SQIVND come from the germline V gene (reference sequence). The ends lost 8 bases at V and 15 bases at J; junction bases unmatched: 14. CDR3 amino acids: CASQRGASGNRFF. The CDR3 coding sequence is TGTGCCAGTCAAAGGGGGGCTAGCGGGAATAGGTTCTTC.

For the CDR3, the DNA is TGTGCCAGCAGTTTATACCAGGGTAGGGAGACCCAGTACTTC. It translates to CASSLYQGRETQYF. The rearrangement joins TRBV27 to TRBJ2-5, with D perhaps matching TRBD1 (5 bases). Trimming left V 1 base short and J 5 bases short, with 11 bases between. CDR1 and CDR2 (germline): MNHEY, SMNVEV (reference sequence). The CDR3 length is 14 residues.

The chain couples TRBV5-8 to TRBJ2-7; 8 bases match TRBD1. Per germline, CDR1 SGHTS and CDR2 YDEGEE. The CDR3 is made up of 14 amino acids. J lost 3 bases, V lost 1 base, and 3 bases had no gene match. The CDR3: CASSLLGTGYEQYF. The CDR3 nucleotides are TGTGCCAGCAGCTTGCTGGGGACAGGCTACGAGCAGTACTTC.

This clone has a handful of counts. The chain joins TRBV4-1 to TRBJ2-7, with 7 bases identical to TRBD2. Germline assignment: CDR1 MGHRA and CDR2 YSYEKL. This CDR3 has 15 amino acids. The ends lost 3 bases at V and 6 bases at J; junction bases unmatched: 11. CDR3 protein: CASSQMGTKTVEQYF. CDR3 DNA: TGCGCCAGCAGCCAGATGGGGACTAAAACGGTCGAGCAGTACTTC.

The chain has TRBV7-7 and TRBJ2-1; D might be TRBD2 (7 bases). This CDR3 has 14 residues. CDR1 and CDR2 (germline): SSHAT, FNYEAQ (reference sequence). V dropped 8 bases and J dropped 7 bases, with 18 bases sitting between them. CDR3 region: CASGGGGGRNEQFF. The DNA for the CDR3 is TGTGCCAGCGGTGGTGGCGGGGGCCGAAATGAGCAGTTCTTC. Using reference TRBV7-7 and TRBJ2-1 for the parts outside the CDR3, the full variable domain is GAGVSQSPRYKVTKRGQDVTLRCDPISSHATLYWYQQALGQGPEFLTYFNYEAQPDKSGLPSDRFSAERPEGSISTLTIQRTEQRDSAMYRCASGGGGGRNEQFFGPGTRLTVL.

This clone was seen a few times. The DNA of the CDR3 is TGTGCCAGCATTACCAGTCGGGACAGGGTAACGGAGACCCAGTACTTC. It encodes CASITSRDRVTETQYF. V usage is TRBV27 and J usage is TRBJ2-5; TRBD1 agrees at 9 bases. Trimming removed 7 bases from V and 5 bases from J; junction bases left unmatched: 14. In germline, CDR1 is MNHEY, CDR2 SMNVEV (reference sequence). The CDR3 runs 16 residues.

The chain carries TRBV5-6 and TRBJ2-1; 9 positions match TRBD2. CDR1 and CDR2 from the germline V gene are SGHDT and YYEEEE. V gave up 2 bases and J gave up 4 bases; unmatched junction bases: 4. The CDR3 is made up of 15 amino acids. This CDR3 is CASSFGLAGYNEQFF. The CDR3 coding sequence is TGTGCCAGCAGCTTCGGGCTAGCGGGATACAATGAGCAGTTCTTC. Full variable domain (missing parts from reference TRBV5-6 and TRBJ2-1): DAGVTQSPTHLIKTRGQQVTLRCSPKSGHDTVSWYQQALGQGPQFIFQYYEEEERQRGNFPDRFSGHQFPNYSSELNVNALLLGDSALYLCASSFGLAGYNEQFFGPGTRLTVL.

This rearrangement joins TRBV4-1 to TRBJ2-5, with 8 bases fitting TRBD2. The J call could be wrong; TRBJ2-7 is a better fit for the DNA end. The CDR3 sequence is 15 residues long. Germline assignment: CDR1 MGHRA and CDR2 YSYEKL. The CDR3 reads CASSLNLAGWTEQYF. For the CDR3, the DNA is TGCGCCAGCAGCCTTAATTTAGCGGGATGGACCGAGCAGTACTTC.

This clone came up once. This chain connects TRBV11-2 to TRBJ2-1; TRBD2 matches at 14 bases. There are 14 residues in the CDR3. The V gene end was trimmed by 3 bases and the J gene end by 14 bases; junction bases not matched to a gene: 6. Germline V CDR1 and CDR2: SGHAT, FQNNGV. CDR3 region: CASSLGTSGSGKFF. CDR3 nucleotides: TGTGCCAGCAGCTTGGGGACTAGCGGGAGCGGGAAGTTCTTC.

The chain employs TRBV5-1 and TRBJ2-5, with 10 bases aligning to TRBD1. Losses at the gene ends were 3 bases for V and 5 bases for J; bases not matched to a gene: 13. The length of the CDR3 is 17 residues. The V gene's germline CDR1 is SGHRS and CDR2 YFSETQ. DNA of the CDR3: TGCGCCAGCAGCTACGGCATCGGACAGGGGGAATGGGAGACCCAGTACTTC. Its protein product is CASSYGIGQGEWETQYF.

In this sample, this clone turned up a few times. The chain has TRBV5-4 and TRBJ1-2; possible D gene TRBD1, 5 bases. V was clipped by 0 bases and J by 8 bases, with 11 bases between them. The CDR3 loop spans 13 amino acids. The germline V gene encodes CDR1 SGHNT and CDR2 YYREEE (reference sequence). CDR3 coding DNA: TGTGCCAGCAGCTTGGCCGGGGGAGAAGGCTACACCTTC. It yields the protein CASSLAGGEGYTF.

The DNA of the CDR3 is TGTGCCAGCCGGACAGGGACTATGGACGAGCAGTACTTC. As protein: CASRTGTMDEQYF. J is TRBJ2-7 and V is TRBV28, with D possibly matching TRBD1 (8 bases). The CDR3 is 13 residues long. The V end lost 8 bases, the J end lost 5 bases, and 16 bases lay between the germline ends. CDR1 is MDHEN and CDR2 is SYDVKM in the germline V gene.